This T cell receptor beta chain was recovered during a study of cytomegalovirus exposure and HLA in healthy donors. Broader study findings: One later analysis, an examination of the approximately 130 validation repertoires, found that first-cohort TCR clusters tended to co-occur in them. Specificity for CMV antigens was confirmed in vitro for a few of the CMV-associated chains. Researchers catalogued over 150 TCR beta chains as cytomegalovirus-associated. Whilst most TCR sequences proved rare, a subset of public TCRs occurred across many donors.

Comment on this clone: Its antigen is not identified.

This CDR3 contains 16 residues. Germline assignment: CDR1 SGDLS and CDR2 YYNGEE. With 3 bases clipped from V and 6 bases from J, the junction kept 7 bases outside the gene matches. Produced via immunoSEQ multiplex PCR; TCRdb's table is partial and in-frame only. Of around 250,000 clones listed, 90% are singletons. The TCR sequence derives from a woman younger than 30 in good health and CMV-seronegative. The chain uses TRBV9 and TRBJ2-1; 12 bases map to TRBD2. The sequencing input was PBMCs. In nucleotides, the CDR3 is TGTGCCAGCAGCGACCTAGCGGGGGGGCGTGGCAATGAGCAGTTCTTC. This encodes CASSDLAGGRGNEQFF.